The 28 T cell receptor beta chains presented below share a single source sample, sequenced in a study of beta chain features in type 1 diabetes. Investigators reverse transcribed all isolated RNA, so they sequenced expressed TCRB transcripts. Sequencing used immunoSEQ multiplex PCR; TCRdb keeps in-frame clones, though not all of them. In the table there are about 410,000 clones, approximately 15% of which are singletons. The sample taken for sequencing was naive CD4+ T cells from blood. Source of these receptors: a man aged 25 to 40 in good health.

As concerns this clone: The sample holds other DNA sequences that translate to the same CDR3. The chain has TRBV7-2 and TRBJ2-3; D is undetermined. CDR1 and CDR2 from the germline V gene are SGHTA and FQGNSA. Deletions cut 5 bases from V and 1 base from J, with 1 base between. There are 11 residues in the CDR3. This CDR3 is CASSRTDTQYF. The CDR3 nucleotides are TGTGCCAGCAGCCGCACAGATACGCAGTATTTT.

This clone was found a few times. J is TRBJ2-1 and V is TRBV4-2; 10 bases align to TRBD2. V was clipped by 1 base and J by 6 bases; unmatched bases: 3. The CDR3 is 15 residues long. Germline V gene data show CDR1 as LGHNA and CDR2 as YNFKEQ. CDR3 residues: CASSQVASGGNEQFF. CDR3 sequence (DNA): TGTGCCAGCAGCCAAGTGGCTAGCGGGGGCAATGAGCAGTTCTTC.

The chain has TRBV30 and TRBJ2-3; D is possibly TRBD2 (6 bases). CDR3 size: 14 residues. Germline CDR1 is GTSNPN and CDR2 is SVGIG (reference sequence). Trimming took off 0 bases at V and 5 bases at J, with 12 bases between the two ends. For the CDR3, the DNA is TGTGCCTGGAGTGTACGGCTAGCGTTAGATACGCAGTATTTT. The encoded protein is CAWSVRLALDTQYF.

This clone was counted between two and nine times. The chain is built from TRBV10-3 and TRBJ2-5, with 10 positions matching TRBD2. The CDR3 runs to 16 residues. CDR1 is ENHRY, CDR2 SYGVKD, per germline. J was trimmed by 5 bases and V by 4 bases; bases with no gene match: 10. CDR3 bases: TGTGCCATCAGTGGAGGGAGGCTAGCGGGAGTGGAGACCCAGTACTTC. Translation gives CAISGGRLAGVETQYF.

This clone occurred many times. The rearrangement links TRBV28 to TRBJ1-2; D is perhaps TRBD1 (5 bases). Germline values: CDR1 MDHEN, CDR2 SYDVKM. The CDR3 extends over 13 amino acids. Trimming left V 5 bases short and J 4 bases short, with 11 bases between. The CDR3 loop reads CASSTTDLYGYTF. The CDR3, as DNA: TGTGCCAGCAGTACGACAGACCTCTATGGCTACACCTTC.

This clone was observed a handful of times. V and J are TRBV7-2 and TRBJ2-5; D is possibly TRBD2 (5 bases). This CDR3 comprises 15 residues. V shed 5 bases and J shed 4 bases, with 17 bases lying between them. The V gene's germline CDR1 is SGHTA and CDR2 FQGNSA. CDR3: CASSRDSAFGETQYF. The CDR3 region has the DNA TGTGCCAGCAGCCGGGATTCCGCCTTCGGAGAGACCCAGTACTTC.

The table lists this clone with a few counts. The V call is TRBV4-3, the J call TRBJ2-7; possible D gene TRBD2, 6 bases. The CDR3 is 15 residues long. Per the germline V gene, CDR1 is LGHNA and CDR2 is YSLEER. V gave up 0 bases and J gave up 5 bases, with 14 bases separating them. The DNA of the CDR3 is TGCGCCAGCAGCCAAGAAGCAGGGAGGTTCGACGAGCAGTACTTC. It is translated as CASSQEAGRFDEQYF.

This clone showed up just a few times. The sample carries other DNA sequences with the same CDR3. The DNA of the CDR3 is TGTGCCAGCAGCGCTACAGATACGCAGTATTTT. It translates to CASSATDTQYF. The rearrangement uses TRBV9 and TRBJ2-3; D gene uncertain. This CDR3 contains 11 residues. Trimming took off 3 bases at V and 3 bases at J, with 2 bases between the two ends. Per the germline V gene, CDR1 is SGDLS and CDR2 is YYNGEE.

V gene TRBV27 combines with J gene TRBJ1-2; TRBD1 matches at 7 bases. Germline CDR1 and CDR2: MNHEY and SMNVEV (reference sequence). With 4 bases clipped from V and 2 bases from J, the junction kept 10 bases outside the gene matches. The CDR3 contains 16 residues. The CDR3 DNA sequence: TGTGCCAGCAGTTGGAGGCGGACAGGAATAAACTATGGCTACACCTTC. Its protein is CASSWRRTGINYGYTF.

This clone was observed a handful of times. This chain uses TRBV11-2 with TRBJ2-3; D might be TRBD1 (6 bases). Germline V gene sequence: CDR1 SGHAT, CDR2 FQNNGV. CDR3 length: 13 residues. V was pared by 8 bases and J by 6 bases, with 15 bases between. CDR3 sequence (DNA): TGTGCCAGCCTTACAACCAGGGGCGATACGCAGTATTTT. As protein: CASLTTRGDTQYF.

This clone was counted only a few times. The chain uses TRBV5-4 and TRBJ2-1; 13 bases agree with TRBD2. In germline, CDR1 is SGHNT, CDR2 YYREEE (reference sequence). Trimming took 4 bases from V and 6 from J; bases not matched to a gene: 4. This CDR3 is built from 15 residues. The CDR3 reads CASSPGLAGFNEQFF. Written as DNA, the CDR3 is TGTGCCAGCAGCCCGGGACTAGCGGGGTTCAATGAGCAGTTCTTC.

The J gene is TRBJ1-1, the V gene TRBV7-8, with 7 bases aligning to TRBD1. CDR1 and CDR2 (germline): SGHVS, FQNEAQ. CDR3 length: 16 amino acids. Unmatched junction bases numbered 9, after V lost 4 bases and J lost 1 base. CDR3 loop: CASSWNPGQQNTEAFF. DNA of the CDR3: TGTGCCAGCAGCTGGAACCCGGGACAGCAGAACACTGAAGCTTTCTTT.

The V and J genes are TRBV5-4 and TRBJ2-1; 7 positions agree with TRBD2. Trimming removed 0 bases from V and 5 bases from J; junction bases left unmatched: 11. CDR3 length: 17 residues. CDR1 SGHNT and CDR2 YYREEE come from the germline V gene (reference sequence). In nucleotides, the CDR3 is TGTGCCAGCAGCTTGGGCCCTTGGCGGGGGAAGGACAATGAGCAGTTCTTC. This encodes CASSLGPWRGKDNEQFF.

The rearrangement joins TRBV7-9 to TRBJ2-1, with 9 bases identical to TRBD2. The germline V gene encodes CDR1 SEHNR and CDR2 FQNEAQ (reference sequence). Trimming took 6 bases from V and 3 from J; bases not matched to a gene: 6. CDR3 length equals 15 residues. The CDR3 nucleotides are TGTGCCAGCAGTTCGAGCGGGAGGATCTACAATGAGCAGTTCTTC. Its protein is CASSSSGRIYNEQFF.

In its sample, this clone was seen a few times. J is TRBJ2-1 and V is TRBV19; TRBD2 agrees at 12 bases. Germline CDR1 LNHDA, CDR2 SQIVND (reference sequence). CDR3 length: 14 amino acids. Germline trimming cut 7 bases from V and 13 bases from J; bases unmatched to any gene: 11. CDR3 DNA sequence: TGTGCCAGTACCCCAACCGGGACTAGCGGGTTCCAGTTCTTC. This codes for CASTPTGTSGFQFF.

The CDR3 protein is CAWSVGLAGVGRNIQYF. As DNA, the CDR3 is TGTGCCTGGAGTGTAGGACTAGCGGGAGTTGGGAGAAACATTCAGTACTTC. This sequence joins TRBV30 and TRBJ2-4; 13 bases are a match to TRBD2. Germline CDR1 GTSNPN, CDR2 SVGIG (reference sequence). J was trimmed by 6 bases and V by 0 bases; bases with no gene match: 8. The CDR3 runs 17 residues.

A few counts support this clone. The genes are TRBV29-1 and TRBJ1-2; 7 bases match TRBD1. V trimming: 6 bases; J trimming: 2 bases; junction bases outside the gene matches: 6. Germline assignment: CDR1 SQVTM and CDR2 ANQGSEA. The CDR3 consists of 13 residues. CDR3 DNA: TGCAGCGTGGAGGGACAGCAAAACTATGGCTACACCTTC. This encodes CSVEGQQNYGYTF.

The CDR3 DNA is TGTGCCAGCAGCATTGGTAGCTCCTACAATGAGCAGTTCTTC. It yields the protein CASSIGSSYNEQFF. The chain has TRBV5-4 and TRBJ2-1, with D hard to call. The CDR3 length is 14 residues. Germline CDR1 SGHNT, CDR2 YYREEE (reference sequence). The V end was cut by 4 bases, the J end by 0 bases, with 8 bases between.

This CDR3 reads CASSLGGTSYNEQFF. The CDR3 nucleotides read TGTGCCAGCAGCTTAGGAGGAACGTCCTACAATGAGCAGTTCTTC. The V call is TRBV11-2, the J call TRBJ2-1; D not resolved. CDR3 length: 15 residues. Germline loops: CDR1 SGHAT, CDR2 FQNNGV. Trimming cost V 1 base and J 1 base, with 8 bases left between them.

This clone has only a few counts. At the DNA level, this CDR3 is encoded by other sequences in the same sample as well. The chain employs TRBV7-9 and TRBJ2-2; 8 bases are a match to TRBD1. V lost 5 bases and J lost 1; bases outside the gene matches: 3. This CDR3 region has 15 residues. CDR1 is SEHNR, CDR2 FQNEAQ, per germline (reference sequence). This chain's CDR3 is CASSGTGVNTGELFF. Here the CDR3 DNA reads TGTGCCAGCAGCGGGACAGGTGTGAACACCGGGGAGCTGTTTTTT.

A few counts support this clone. This chain links TRBV7-9 with TRBJ2-5, with TRBD2 matching 8 bases. CDR3 length equals 15 residues. CDR1 and CDR2 (germline): SEHNR, FQNEAQ (reference sequence). The V and J ends lost 5 bases and 5 bases, in that order; junction bases with no gene match: 10. The CDR3 loop is CASSESGGRWETQYF. CDR3 bases: TGTGCCAGCAGCGAAAGCGGCGGGAGGTGGGAGACCCAGTACTTC.

The chain joins TRBV6-1 to TRBJ2-1; 8 positions agree with TRBD1. The CDR3 runs 13 residues. The V and J ends lost 5 bases and 15 bases, in that order; junction bases with no gene match: 12. Germline values: CDR1 MNHNS, CDR2 SASEGT. This CDR3 is CASSYSLGGTGFF. In DNA, the CDR3 is TGTGCCAGCAGTTATTCCTTGGGCGGGACAGGGTTCTTC.

The V gene is TRBV18, the J gene TRBJ2-2; 12 bases line up with TRBD2. Germline CDR1 reads KGHSH; CDR2 reads LQKENI. The CDR3 runs 18 residues. Trimming removed 3 bases from V and 0 bases from J; junction bases left unmatched: 5. CDR3 amino acids: CASSPLGLAGTNTGELFF. Here the CDR3 DNA reads TGTGCCAGCTCACCGCTCGGACTAGCGGGAACGAACACCGGGGAGCTGTTTTTT. The full variable domain, in which reference TRBV18 and TRBJ2-2 provide the parts outside the CDR3, is NAGVMQNPRHLVRRRGQEARLRCSPMKGHSHVYWYRQLPEEGLKFMVYLQKENIIDESGMPKERFSAEFPKEGPSILRIQQVVRGDSAAYFCASSPLGLAGTNTGELFFGEGSRLTVL.

This clone was seen a few times. The genes are TRBV10-3 and TRBJ2-1; D is undetermined. Germline V CDR1 and CDR2: ENHRY, SYGVKD. The CDR3 length is 11 residues. Trimming removed 8 bases at V and 10 bases at J, with 12 bases between. The DNA of the CDR3 is TGTGCCATCGGCGAAATCCGGGAGCAGTTCTTC. It specifies CAIGEIREQFF.

This clone was observed a handful of times. The CDR3, as DNA: TGTGCCAGCAGCTCAATGGGACAGAAATATAATTCACCCCTCCACTTT. It codes for CASSSMGQKYNSPLHF. The gene calls are TRBV5-4 and TRBJ1-6; 7 nucleotides match TRBD1. CDR1 is SGHNT, CDR2 YYREEE, per germline (reference sequence). The ends lost 3 bases at V and 4 bases at J; junction bases unmatched: 7. This CDR3 is 16 amino acids long.

This clone was detected only a few times. The chain employs TRBV30 and TRBJ2-5; 8 nucleotides agree with TRBD2. The CDR3 has 14 amino acids. With V trimmed by 3 bases and J by 2 bases, 5 bases remained unmatched. Germline values: CDR1 GTSNPN, CDR2 SVGIG (reference sequence). CDR3 coding DNA: TGTGCCTGGAGCCCGGGGGGGGTTCAAGAGACCCAGTACTTC. The encoded protein is CAWSPGGVQETQYF.

The chain has TRBV25-1 and TRBJ2-3; D perhaps matches TRBD2 (6 bases). The CDR3 is 13 residues long. The V and J ends lost 2 bases and 6 bases respectively, with 9 bases between them. In germline, CDR1 is MGHDK, CDR2 SYGVNS. For the CDR3, the DNA is TGTGCCAGCAGTGAACCGGGGGAGGATACGCAGTATTTT. It translates to CASSEPGEDTQYF. Based on the CDR3 plus reference TRBV25-1 and TRBJ2-3, the full variable domain is EADIYQTPRYLVIGTGKKITLECSQTMGHDKMYWYQQDPGMELHLIHYSYGVNSTEKGDLSSESTVSRIRTEHFPLTLESARPSHTSQYLCASSEPGEDTQYFGPGTRLTVL.

V and J are TRBV19 and TRBJ2-3; D perhaps matches TRBD1 (5 bases). This CDR3 region has 14 residues. Trimming took off 7 bases at V and 0 bases at J, with 11 bases between the two ends. Looked up from germline, CDR1 is LNHDA and CDR2 is SQIVND (reference sequence). The CDR3 here is CASTQGSSTDTQYF. Here the CDR3 DNA reads TGTGCCAGTACTCAGGGCTCTAGCACAGATACGCAGTATTTT.